This T cell receptor (beta chain) was found in a study of metastatic and nonmetastatic thyroid tumors. For the study at large: Malignant and benign thyroid patients had repertoires compared in peripheral blood and tumor or nodule tissue. The study's findings and limits: According to reports, the diversity of TCR beta was significantly higher in malignant thyroid tumors than in benign nodules, and this held in both blood and tumor samples.

The CDR3 is 15 residues long. Remarks on this clone: Its target is not known. The junction and the germline gene differ at one end; a read error may be behind it.

Per the original methods: Differences in CDR3 between clinicopathological groups were drawn on to build a classifier intended to discriminate distant-metastatic papillary thyroid cancer patients. TCRdb re-clonotyped the PCR reads through MiXCR. The V and J calls were determined by TCRdb, not by the authors. The data contain approximately 38,000 clones, roughly 25% of them singletons. Thyroid surgery was performed in patients who had received no treatment beforehand. V gene TRBV12-3 or TRBV12-4 combines with J gene TRBJ1-1, with D possibly TRBD1 on 5 matching bases. This receptor was taken from a female donor with papillary thyroid cancer or a benign thyroid nodule (not recorded which). Some clones in this sample may be carry-over from other donors' samples. The sequencing input was blood. Written as DNA, the CDR3 is TGTGCCAGCAGTTTGGGGGGTCCCCTGAACACTGGAGCTTTCTTT. Translation: CASSLGGPLNTGAFF.